Listed below are T cell receptor beta chains from one sample, sequenced in a study of cytomegalovirus exposure and HLA in healthy donors. Sequencing was performed with immunoSEQ multiplex PCR; in TCRdb, only in-frame clones are kept and a portion is missing. The repertoire has 150,000 to 200,000 clones, roughly 86% of them found once; the top ten carry about 2.5%. Sequencing was performed on PBMCs. All receptors come from a man between 18 and 29 years old in good health and CMV-seropositive. Each CDR3 is given with its conserved first and last residue. D genes are given only for firm matches. For some rows the clone size is stated as once, few or many, or as a class when expanded; others skip it.

V gene: TRBV28; CDR3 length: 12; D gene: -; J gene: TRBJ2-3; clone size: -; CDR3 DNA: TGTGCCAGCAGTTTAGGTGCGGCTACGCAGTATTTT; CDR3 protein: CASSLGAATQYF
V gene: TRBV5-4; CDR3 length: 16; D gene: TRBD2; J gene: TRBJ2-7; clone size: -; CDR3 DNA: TGTGCCAGCAGCTTGGCGGCTAGCGGTGCCGGCTACGAGCAGTACTTC; CDR3 protein: CASSLAASGAGYEQYF
V gene: TRBV28; CDR3 length: 17; D gene: TRBD1; J gene: TRBJ1-5; clone size: -; CDR3 DNA: TGTGCCAGCAGTCTGACAGGGGCGATGATGTTTCGGCAGCCCCAGCATTTT; CDR3 protein: CASSLTGAMMFRQPQHF
V gene: TRBV7-2; CDR3 length: 12; D gene: -; J gene: TRBJ1-2; clone size: -; CDR3 DNA: TGTGCCAGCAGCTCGATAGAGGGAAGCTACACCTTC; CDR3 protein: CASSSIEGSYTF
V gene: TRBV5-1; CDR3 length: 14; D gene: TRBD2; J gene: TRBJ2-5; clone size: -; CDR3 DNA: TGCGCCAGCAGCCCGGGACTAACACAAGAGACCCAGTACTTC; CDR3 protein: CASSPGLTQETQYF
V gene: TRBV9; CDR3 length: 14; D gene: -; J gene: TRBJ2-1; clone size: -; CDR3 DNA: TGTGCCAGCAGCGTAGATGTCAGGGGCAATGAGCAGTTCTTC; CDR3 protein: CASSVDVRGNEQFF
V gene: TRBV11-2; CDR3 length: 17; D gene: TRBD1; J gene: TRBJ1-1; clone size: few; CDR3 DNA: TGTGCCAGCAGCGGGGACAGGGGCTTCGTAATGAACACTGAAGCTTTCTTT; CDR3 protein: CASSGDRGFVMNTEAFF
V gene: TRBV12-2; CDR3 length: 19; D gene: -; J gene: TRBJ2-1; clone size: -; CDR3 DNA: TGTGCAAGTCGCTTCCCCAAGCCCAGGGCCCCCCGGACCTACAATGAGCAGTTCTTC; CDR3 protein: CASRFPKPRAPRTYNEQFF
V gene: TRBV19; CDR3 length: 15; D gene: TRBD1; J gene: TRBJ1-2; clone size: -; CDR3 DNA: TGTGCCAGTAGTATCGTCCAGGGGGCAGGTTCTGGCTACACCTTC; CDR3 protein: CASSIVQGAGSGYTF
V gene: TRBV5-6; CDR3 length: 12; D gene: -; J gene: TRBJ1-5; clone size: -; CDR3 DNA: TGTGCCAGCAGCTTATCTACTCAGCCCCAGCATTTT; CDR3 protein: CASSLSTQPQHF
V gene: TRBV19; CDR3 length: 18; D gene: TRBD2; J gene: TRBJ2-1; clone size: -; CDR3 DNA: TGTGCCAGTAGCCCTAATGGCGGGGGGGCCCTAATCTACAATGAGCAGTTCTTC; CDR3 protein: CASSPNGGGALIYNEQFF